Listed below are T cell receptor beta chains from one sample, sequenced in a study of Ad26.COV2.S vaccination and SARS-CoV-2 variants. Libraries were prepared by immunoSEQ multiplex PCR; TCRdb keeps only in-frame clonotypes and omits some of them. The sample has around 300,000 clones; about 88% are singletons. Sample: peripheral blood, taken in a trial of Ad26.COV2.S vaccine versus placebo. These TCRs come from a person aged 18-65 years who received the Ad26.COV2.S COVID-19 vaccine or a placebo. The CDR3 runs from the conserved cysteine through the conserved F or W. D genes are given only for firm matches. Expanded clones are given a class, and other clones once, few, many or no size at all.

>NA|TRBV10-3|TRBJ1-1|NA
CAISPDSRVNAEAFF
TGTGCCATCAGTCCGGACAGTCGGGTAAACGCTGAAGCTTTCTTT
>TRBD1|TRBV5-1|TRBJ2-7|NA
CASSSGQGFHEQYF
TGCGCCAGCAGCTCCGGACAGGGTTTCCACGAGCAGTACTTC
>NA|TRBV4-2|TRBJ2-5|NA
CASSHPRGSSQETQYF
TGTGCCAGCAGCCACCCCCGGGGCTCAAGCCAGGAGACCCAGTACTTC
>TRBD1|TRBV24-1|TRBJ1-4|NA
CATSDPGTGNEKLFF
TGTGCCACCAGTGATCCCGGGACAGGGAATGAAAAACTGTTTTTT
>NA|TRBV5-6|TRBJ1-2|NA
CASSLGPTAYGYTF
TGTGCCAGCAGCTTGGGCCCGACAGCCTATGGCTACACCTTC
>TRBD1|TRBV28|TRBJ1-1|NA
CASSLHRGGAEAFF
TGTGCCAGCAGTTTACACAGGGGAGGCGCTGAAGCTTTCTTT
>TRBD1|TRBV7-2|TRBJ1-3|NA
CASSLEGAGTIYF
TGTGCCAGCAGCTTGGAGGGGGCGGGCACCATATATTTT
>NA|TRBV27|TRBJ2-6|NA
CASSFSLHHSGANVLTF
TGTGCCAGCAGTTTCTCACTTCACCACTCTGGGGCCAACGTCCTGACTTTC
>NA|TRBV29-1|TRBJ1-2|NA
CSVDYGGYGYTF
TGCAGCGTTGATTACGGGGGGTATGGCTACACCTTC
>TRBD1|TRBV28|TRBJ1-1|NA
CASSLWGQGYSTEAFF
TGTGCCAGCAGTTTATGGGGACAGGGGTACAGCACTGAAGCTTTCTTT
>NA|TRBV13|TRBJ1-5|NA
CASSLGGPNQPQHF
TGTGCCAGCAGCTTAGGAGGTCCGAATCAGCCCCAGCATTTT
>TRBD1|TRBV4-2|TRBJ2-7|NA
CASSHATGDEGTVSYEQYF
TGTGCCAGCAGCCACGCAACAGGGGACGAGGGTACGGTCTCCTACGAGCAGTACTTC
>NA|TRBV25-1|TRBJ2-1|NA
CASSELGQSLYNEQFF
TGTGCCAGCAGTGAATTGGGGCAGTCCCTTTACAATGAGCAGTTCTTC
>NA|TRBV29-1|TRBJ2-3|few
CSVESGRGGTDTQYF
TGCAGCGTTGAAAGCGGTCGAGGGGGGACAGATACGCAGTATTTT
>TRBD2|TRBV4-1|TRBJ2-3|NA
CASSRNSGGVDTQYF
TGCGCCAGCAGCCGGAATAGCGGGGGGGTGGATACGCAGTATTTT
>NA|TRBV19|TRBJ2-7|NA
CASSIPGERSSYEQYF
TGTGCCAGTAGTATCCCCGGGGAGAGGAGCTCCTACGAGCAGTACTTC
>NA|TRBV24-1|TRBJ2-7|NA
CATSDRDTRSLYEQYF
TGTGCCACCAGTGACCGAGACACCCGCTCTCTCTACGAGCAGTACTTC
>NA|TRBV10-3|TRBJ2-5|NA
CAISDGQKETQYF
TGTGCCATCAGTGACGGGCAGAAAGAGACCCAGTACTTC
>NA|TRBV19|TRBJ1-4|NA
CASSIRSVGMGEKLFF
TGTGCCAGTAGTATTCGGTCGGTCGGGATGGGTGAAAAACTGTTTTTT
>NA|TRBV27|TRBJ2-7|once
CASKDGAIPYEQYF
TGTGCCAGCAAGGACGGAGCGATCCCCTACGAGCAGTACTTC
>TRBD1|TRBV25-1|TRBJ2-7|NA
CASRGGQDYEQYF
TGTGCCAGCAGAGGGGGACAGGACTACGAGCAGTACTTC
>NA|TRBV7-2|TRBJ1-4|once
CASRGGEKLFF
TGTGCCAGCAGGGGGGGGGAAAAACTGTTTTTT
>NA|TRBV19|TRBJ1-1|NA
CASRDWASYTEAFF
TGTGCCAGTAGGGACTGGGCTTCGTACACTGAAGCTTTCTTT
>NA|TRBV10-3|TRBJ1-1|few
CAISDPGRTTEAFF
TGTGCCATCAGTGACCCCGGGAGGACCACTGAAGCTTTCTTT
>TRBD2|TRBV11-2|TRBJ2-1|NA
CASSLDVGREAYNEQFF
TGTGCCAGCAGCTTAGACGTAGGGCGGGAGGCGTACAATGAGCAGTTCTTC
>NA|TRBV5-5|TRBJ1-2|NA
CASSRDMNYGYTF
TGTGCCAGCAGCAGGGATATGAACTATGGCTACACCTTC
>NA|TRBV5-5|TRBJ1-5|NA
CASSSGRGVRGSNQPQHF
TGTGCCAGCAGCTCCGGGCGGGGGGTACGGGGTAGCAATCAGCCCCAGCATTTT
>TRBD1|TRBV28|TRBJ1-5|NA
CASSLFRQGDQPQHF
TGTGCCAGCAGTTTATTCCGACAGGGAGATCAGCCCCAGCATTTT
>NA|TRBV19|TRBJ1-2|few
CASRTLTETYGYTF
TGTGCCAGTCGTACATTGACAGAGACCTATGGCTACACCTTC
>NA|TRBV11-2|TRBJ2-7|few
CASSLDRTSLYEQYF
TGTGCCAGCAGCTTAGATCGGACATCCTTATACGAGCAGTACTTC
>NA|TRBV5-4|TRBJ2-5|once
CASSLADSQETQYF
TGTGCCAGCAGCTTGGCGGACAGCCAAGAGACCCAGTACTTC
>TRBD2|TRBV5-1|TRBJ2-2|NA
CASSLEASGGVGELFF
TGCGCCAGCAGCTTGGAGGCTAGCGGAGGGGTCGGGGAGCTGTTTTTT
>NA|TRBV12-3/TRBV12-4|TRBJ2-2|NA
CASSLWGSGELFF
TGTGCCAGCAGTTTATGGGGTTCCGGGGAGCTGTTTTTT
>NA|TRBV7-9|TRBJ1-2|NA
CASSLEGRNYGYTF
TGTGCCAGCAGCTTAGAGGGCAGGAACTATGGCTACACCTTC
>NA|TRBV7-2|TRBJ1-1|NA
CASSVWEEGTEAFF
TGTGCCAGCAGCGTGTGGGAAGAGGGGACTGAAGCTTTCTTT
>NA|TRBV6-1|TRBJ2-3|NA
CASSEARGRGADTQYF
TGTGCCAGCAGTGAAGCAAGGGGGCGCGGGGCAGATACGCAGTATTTT
>TRBD1|TRBV4-3|TRBJ1-2|once
CASSQTQGARGYTF
TGCGCCAGCAGCCAGACACAGGGGGCGCGAGGCTACACCTTC
>NA|TRBV2|TRBJ2-2|NA
CASSERSIGELFF
TGTGCCAGCAGTGAAAGAAGCATCGGGGAGCTGTTTTTT
>NA|TRBV29-1|TRBJ2-7|NA
CSVPQGYEQYF
TGCAGCGTACCACAGGGCTACGAGCAGTACTTC
>NA|TRBV4-1|TRBJ1-5|few
CASSQGVQNQPQHF
TGCGCCAGCAGCCAAGGCGTTCAGAATCAGCCCCAGCATTTT
>TRBD1|TRBV27|TRBJ1-4|NA
CASSSPPGQQTTNEKLFF
TGTGCCAGCAGTAGTCCCCCGGGACAGCAGACAACTAATGAAAAACTGTTTTTT
>NA|TRBV2|TRBJ1-5|NA
CASSPYGGGRNNQPQHF
TGTGCCAGCAGTCCCTATGGAGGGGGGAGGAACAATCAGCCCCAGCATTTT
>TRBD2|TRBV19|TRBJ2-3|NA
CASRLAGGYLDTQYF
TGTGCCAGTAGGCTAGCGGGGGGCTATCTAGATACGCAGTATTTT
>NA|TRBV30|TRBJ2-7|NA
CAWGGAREQYF
TGTGCCTGGGGGGGGGCTAGGGAGCAGTACTTC
>NA|TRBV7-2|TRBJ2-5|few
CASSLKGRVETQYF
TGTGCCAGCAGCTTAAAGGGTAGGGTAGAGACCCAGTACTTC
>NA|TRBV21-1|TRBJ1-5|NA
CASSNNQPQHF
TGTGCCAGCAGCAATAATCAGCCCCAGCATTTT
>NA|TRBV18|TRBJ2-3|once
CASSPSADTQYF
TGTGCCAGCTCACCAAGCGCGGATACGCAGTATTTT
>TRBD2|TRBV4-1|TRBJ2-1|NA
CASSSPGLTIYNEQFF
TGCGCCAGCAGCTCGCCGGGACTAACCATCTACAATGAGCAGTTCTTC
>TRBD1|TRBV7-9|TRBJ2-2|NA
CASSFGTGGNEELFF
TGTGCCAGCAGCTTCGGGACAGGGGGCAACGAGGAGCTGTTTTTT
>NA|TRBV23-1|TRBJ2-5|NA
CASSQSQRTVKTQYF
TGCGCCAGCAGTCAATCCCAGAGGACAGTGAAGACCCAGTACTTC
>TRBD1|TRBV7-8|TRBJ1-1|NA
CASSPTGPNTEAFF
TGTGCCAGCAGCCCGACAGGGCCGAACACTGAAGCTTTCTTT
>TRBD2|TRBV5-4|TRBJ2-4|NA
CASSSHPAGEGNIQYF
TGTGCCAGCAGCTCCCATCCAGCGGGAGAGGGAAACATTCAGTACTTC